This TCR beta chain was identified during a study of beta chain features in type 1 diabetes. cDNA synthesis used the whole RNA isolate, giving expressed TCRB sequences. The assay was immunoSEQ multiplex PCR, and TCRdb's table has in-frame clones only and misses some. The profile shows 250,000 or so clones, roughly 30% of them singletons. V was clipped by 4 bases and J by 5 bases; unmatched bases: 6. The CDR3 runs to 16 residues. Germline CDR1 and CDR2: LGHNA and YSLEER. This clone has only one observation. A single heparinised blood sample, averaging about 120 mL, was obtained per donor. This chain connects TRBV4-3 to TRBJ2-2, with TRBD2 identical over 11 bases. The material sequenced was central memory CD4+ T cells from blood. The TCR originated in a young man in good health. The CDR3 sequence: CASSPRLAGGTGELFF. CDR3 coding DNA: TGCGCCAGCAGCCCCCGGTTAGCGGGAGGGACCGGGGAGCTGTTTTTT.